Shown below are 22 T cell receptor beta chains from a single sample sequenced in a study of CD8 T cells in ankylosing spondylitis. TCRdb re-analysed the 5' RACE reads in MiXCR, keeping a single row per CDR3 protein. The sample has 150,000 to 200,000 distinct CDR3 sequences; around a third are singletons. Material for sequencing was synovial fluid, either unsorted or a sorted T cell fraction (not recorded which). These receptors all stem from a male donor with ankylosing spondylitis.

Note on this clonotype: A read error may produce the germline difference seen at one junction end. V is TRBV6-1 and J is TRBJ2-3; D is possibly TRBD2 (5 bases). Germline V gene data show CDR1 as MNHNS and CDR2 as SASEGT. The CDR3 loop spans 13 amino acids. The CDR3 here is CASGEGGPDTQYF. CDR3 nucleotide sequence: TGTGCCAGCGGTGAGGGCGGCCCAGATACGCAGTATTTT.

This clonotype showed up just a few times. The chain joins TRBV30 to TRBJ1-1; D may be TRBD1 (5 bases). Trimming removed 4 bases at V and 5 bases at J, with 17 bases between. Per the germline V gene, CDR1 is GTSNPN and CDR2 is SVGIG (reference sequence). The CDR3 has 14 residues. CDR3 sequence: CAWTKPVGGTEAFF. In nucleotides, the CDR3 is TGTGCCTGGACCAAACCGGTGGGGGGGACTGAAGCTTTCTTT.

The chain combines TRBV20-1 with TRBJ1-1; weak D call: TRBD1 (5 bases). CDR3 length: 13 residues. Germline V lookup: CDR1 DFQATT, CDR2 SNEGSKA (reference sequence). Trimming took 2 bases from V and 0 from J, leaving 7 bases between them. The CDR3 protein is CSARMGVNTEAFF. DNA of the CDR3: TGCAGTGCTAGAATGGGGGTGAACACTGAAGCTTTCTTT.

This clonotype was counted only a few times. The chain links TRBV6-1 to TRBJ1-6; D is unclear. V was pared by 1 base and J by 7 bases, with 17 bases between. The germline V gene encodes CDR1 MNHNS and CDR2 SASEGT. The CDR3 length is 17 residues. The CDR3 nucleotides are TGTGCCAGCAGTGAAGTGCGGCTACTCGGCGAAAATTCACCCCTCCACTTT. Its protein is CASSEVRLLGENSPLHF.

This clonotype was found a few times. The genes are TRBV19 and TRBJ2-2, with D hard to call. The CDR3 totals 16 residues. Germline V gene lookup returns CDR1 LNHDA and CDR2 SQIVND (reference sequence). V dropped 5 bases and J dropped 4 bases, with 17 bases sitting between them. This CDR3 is CASSARAISSTGELFF. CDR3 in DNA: TGTGCCAGTAGTGCCCGGGCCATATCGAGCACCGGGGAGCTGTTTTTT.

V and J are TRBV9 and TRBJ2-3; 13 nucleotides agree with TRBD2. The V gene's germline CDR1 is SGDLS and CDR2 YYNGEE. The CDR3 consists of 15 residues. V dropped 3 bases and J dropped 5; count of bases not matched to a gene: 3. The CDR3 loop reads CASSAGLAGRDTQYF. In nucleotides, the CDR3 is TGTGCCAGCAGCGCGGGACTAGCGGGGAGAGATACGCAGTATTTT.

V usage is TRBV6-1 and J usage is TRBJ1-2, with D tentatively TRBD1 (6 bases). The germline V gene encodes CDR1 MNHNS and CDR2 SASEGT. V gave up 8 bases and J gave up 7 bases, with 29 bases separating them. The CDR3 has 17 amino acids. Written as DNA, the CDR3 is TGTGCCAGCTCGGCCCAAGTCGGGAGGGAGGGGGGTCGTGGCTACACCTTC. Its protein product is CASSAQVGREGGRGYTF.

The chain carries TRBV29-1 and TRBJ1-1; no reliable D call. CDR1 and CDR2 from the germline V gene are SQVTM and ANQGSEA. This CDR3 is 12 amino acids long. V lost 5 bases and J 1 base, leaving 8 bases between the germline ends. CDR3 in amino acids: CSVTSGNTEAFF. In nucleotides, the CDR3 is TGCAGCGTTACTTCGGGGAACACTGAAGCTTTCTTT.

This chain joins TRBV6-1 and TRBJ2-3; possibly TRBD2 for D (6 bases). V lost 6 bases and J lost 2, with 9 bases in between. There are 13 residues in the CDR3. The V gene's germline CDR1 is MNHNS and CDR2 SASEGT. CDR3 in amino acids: CASRRDSTDTQYF. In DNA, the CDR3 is TGTGCCAGCAGACGGGACTCCACAGATACGCAGTATTTT.

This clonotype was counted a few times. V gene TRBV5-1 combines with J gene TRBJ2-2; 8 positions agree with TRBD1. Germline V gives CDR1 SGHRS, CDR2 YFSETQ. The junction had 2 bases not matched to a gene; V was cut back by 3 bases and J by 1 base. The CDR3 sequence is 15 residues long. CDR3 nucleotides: TGCGCCAGCAGCTCGGGACAGGTGAACACCGGGGAGCTGTTTTTT. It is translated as CASSSGQVNTGELFF.

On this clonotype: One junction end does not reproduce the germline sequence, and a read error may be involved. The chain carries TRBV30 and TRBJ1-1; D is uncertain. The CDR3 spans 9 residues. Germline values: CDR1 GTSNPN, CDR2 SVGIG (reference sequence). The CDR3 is CLGPGEAFF. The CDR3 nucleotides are TGCCTTGGACCGGGTGAAGCTTTCTTT.

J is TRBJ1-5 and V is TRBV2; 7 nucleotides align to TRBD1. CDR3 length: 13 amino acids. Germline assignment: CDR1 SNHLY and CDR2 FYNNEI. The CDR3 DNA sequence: TGTGCTAGTGCAGGTACAGGGGATCAGCCCCAGCATTTT. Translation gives CASAGTGDQPQHF.

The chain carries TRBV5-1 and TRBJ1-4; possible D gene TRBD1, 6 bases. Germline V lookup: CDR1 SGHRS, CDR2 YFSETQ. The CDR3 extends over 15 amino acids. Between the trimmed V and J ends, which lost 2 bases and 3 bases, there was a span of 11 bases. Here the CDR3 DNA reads TGCGCCAGCAGCTTATGGGGGGGCCCTAATGAAAAACTGTTTTTT. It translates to CASSLWGGPNEKLFF.

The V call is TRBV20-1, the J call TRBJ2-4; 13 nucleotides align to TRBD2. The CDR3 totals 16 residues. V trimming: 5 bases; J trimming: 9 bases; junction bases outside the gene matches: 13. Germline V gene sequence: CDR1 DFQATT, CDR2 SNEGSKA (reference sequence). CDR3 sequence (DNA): TGCAGTGCTCCTCTTCCTCTCACTAGCGGGAGGGCCATTCAGTACTTC. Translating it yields CSAPLPLTSGRAIQYF.

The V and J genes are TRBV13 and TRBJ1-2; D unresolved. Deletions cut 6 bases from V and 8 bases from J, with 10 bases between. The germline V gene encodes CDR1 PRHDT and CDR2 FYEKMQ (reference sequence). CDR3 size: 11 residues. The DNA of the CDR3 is TGTGCCAGCAGGCGGGGTGGCGGCTACACCTTC. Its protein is CASRRGGGYTF.

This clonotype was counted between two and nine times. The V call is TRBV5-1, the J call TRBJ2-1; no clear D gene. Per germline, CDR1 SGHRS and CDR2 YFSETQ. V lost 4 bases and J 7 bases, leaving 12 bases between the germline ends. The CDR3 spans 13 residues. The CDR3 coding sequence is TGCGCCAGCAGCGTGGATATGTGGAATGAGCAGTTCTTC. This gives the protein CASSVDMWNEQFF.

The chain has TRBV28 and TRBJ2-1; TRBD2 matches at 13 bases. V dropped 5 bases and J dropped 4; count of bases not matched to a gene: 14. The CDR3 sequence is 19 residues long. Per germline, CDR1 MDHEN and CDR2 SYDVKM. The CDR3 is CASSPSFGLAGAKYNEQFF. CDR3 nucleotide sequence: TGTGCCAGCAGTCCATCCTTCGGACTAGCGGGAGCCAAGTACAATGAGCAGTTCTTC. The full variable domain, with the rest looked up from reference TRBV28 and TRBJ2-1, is DVKVTQSSRYLVKRTGEKVFLECVQDMDHENMFWYRQDPGLGLRLIYFSYDVKMKEKGDIPEGYSVSREKKERFSLILESASTNQTSMYLCASSPSFGLAGAKYNEQFFGPGTRLTVL.

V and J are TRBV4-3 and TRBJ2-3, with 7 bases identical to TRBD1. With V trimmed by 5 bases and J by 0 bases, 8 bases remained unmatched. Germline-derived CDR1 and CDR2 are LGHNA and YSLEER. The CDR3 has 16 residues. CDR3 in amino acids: CASSKQGTSSTDTQYF. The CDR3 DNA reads TGCGCCAGCAGCAAACAGGGGACCTCTAGCACAGATACGCAGTATTTT.

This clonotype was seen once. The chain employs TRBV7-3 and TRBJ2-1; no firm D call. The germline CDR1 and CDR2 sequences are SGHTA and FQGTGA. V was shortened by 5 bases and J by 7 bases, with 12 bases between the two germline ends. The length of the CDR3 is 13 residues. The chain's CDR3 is CASSAGPSNEQFF. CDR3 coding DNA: TGTGCCAGCAGCGCCGGGCCATCTAATGAGCAGTTCTTC.

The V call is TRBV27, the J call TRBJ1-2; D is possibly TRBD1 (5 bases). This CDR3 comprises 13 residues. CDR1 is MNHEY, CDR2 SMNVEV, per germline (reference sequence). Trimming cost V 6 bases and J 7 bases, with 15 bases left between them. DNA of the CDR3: TGTGCCAGCAGCCCAGGGTCTGCTACTGGCTACACCTTC. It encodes CASSPGSATGYTF.

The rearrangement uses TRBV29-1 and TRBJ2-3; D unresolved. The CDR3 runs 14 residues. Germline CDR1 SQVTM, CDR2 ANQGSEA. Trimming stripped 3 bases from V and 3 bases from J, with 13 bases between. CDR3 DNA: TGCAGCGTTGAGGTCGGCCCCCGAACAGATACGCAGTATTTT. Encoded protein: CSVEVGPRTDTQYF.

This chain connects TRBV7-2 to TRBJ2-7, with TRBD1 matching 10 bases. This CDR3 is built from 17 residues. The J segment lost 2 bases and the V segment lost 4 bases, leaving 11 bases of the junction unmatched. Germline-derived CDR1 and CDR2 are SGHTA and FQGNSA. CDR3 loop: CASSSIKGTGVTYEQYF. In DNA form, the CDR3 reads TGTGCCAGCAGCTCCATTAAGGGGACAGGGGTGACCTACGAGCAGTACTTC.